These T cell receptor beta chains were read from a single sample in a study of T cells after yellow fever vaccination. TCRdb re-called the 5' RACE reads with MiXCR, one entry per CDR3 protein. The data hold 500,000 to 650,000 distinct CDR3 sequences, with approximately 13% observed a single time. The sequenced sample was PBMCs, obtained on the day of the yellow fever booster vaccination. These receptors originate from a man in his thirties or forties who received the YFV17D yellow fever vaccine. Both conserved end residues are part of each CDR3. D genes are given only for firm matches. Clone size is stated in some rows and not others, as once, few, many or a class when expanded.

D: TRBD1; size: .; J: TRBJ1-2; V: TRBV19; DNA: TGTGCCAGTAGTAGGGCCGGGACAGGGGAAAGTTCTGGCTACACCTTC; CDR3: CASSRAGTGESSGYTF
D: TRBD2; size: .; J: TRBJ2-5; V: TRBV27; DNA: TGTGCCAGCAGTGTGCTAGCGGGAGGGCCCCGGGAGACCCAGTACTTC; CDR3: CASSVLAGGPRETQYF
D: .; size: .; J: TRBJ2-1; V: TRBV11-3; DNA: TGTGCCAGCAGCTTAGATCGGGGGACTCAACATGAGCAGTTCTTC; CDR3: CASSLDRGTQHEQFF
D: .; size: once; J: TRBJ2-2; V: TRBV2; DNA: TGTGCCACTTCCTTGAGGGTCGGCGGGGAGCTGTTTTTT; CDR3: CATSLRVGGELFF
D: .; size: few; J: TRBJ2-7; V: TRBV12-3/TRBV12-4; DNA: TGTGCCAGCAGTTTCGCCCAGCTCGAGCAGTACTTC; CDR3: CASSFAQLEQYF
D: .; size: .; J: TRBJ1-6; V: TRBV20-1; DNA: TGCAGTGCTAGACGACTAGGTTCACCCCTCCACTTT; CDR3: CSARRLGSPLHF
D: .; size: .; J: TRBJ2-3; V: TRBV9; DNA: TGTGCCAGCAGCGTAACGTTTGATACGCAGTATTTT; CDR3: CASSVTFDTQYF
D: .; size: .; J: TRBJ2-7; V: TRBV28; DNA: TGTGCCAGCAGTTTAGCCCTGACAGCTTCCTACGAGCAGTACTTC; CDR3: CASSLALTASYEQYF
D: .; size: .; J: TRBJ2-7; V: TRBV18; DNA: TGTGCCAGCTCACCAAAACCGTACGCCTACGAGCAGTACTTC; CDR3: CASSPKPYAYEQYF
D: .; size: few; J: TRBJ2-3; V: TRBV6-1; DNA: TGTGCCAGTAAACACGATTCTAGCACAGATACGCAGTATTTT; CDR3: CASKHDSSTDTQYF
D: .; size: .; J: TRBJ2-1; V: TRBV18; DNA: TGTGCCAGCTCACCACAACGGAGGGGGCCCTCCTACAATGAGCAGTTCTTC; CDR3: CASSPQRRGPSYNEQFF
D: .; size: .; J: TRBJ2-7; V: TRBV7-9; DNA: TGTGCCAGCAGCCCCCGGGCCCCTCATCACGAGCAGTACTTC; CDR3: CASSPRAPHHEQYF
D: TRBD1; size: few; J: TRBJ2-3; V: TRBV15; DNA: TGTGCCACCAGCGGGGGACAGGGGGCAGATACGCAGTATTTT; CDR3: CATSGGQGADTQYF
D: .; size: .; J: TRBJ2-5; V: TRBV25-1; DNA: TGTGCCAGCTGGCAAGAGACCCAGTACTTC; CDR3: CASWQETQYF
D: .; size: .; J: TRBJ2-3; V: TRBV19; DNA: TGTGCCAGTAGTATAGCAGACATACCCAAGTATTTT; CDR3: CASSIADIPKYF
D: TRBD1; size: .; J: TRBJ2-1; V: TRBV10-2; DNA: TGCGCCAGCAGTGAGACAGGGGCGGACCGCAATGAGCAGTTCTTC; CDR3: CASSETGADRNEQFF
D: .; size: .; J: TRBJ2-7; V: TRBV5-4; DNA: TGTGCCAGCAGCTTGGGGCCAGCAACCTACGAGCAGTACTTC; CDR3: CASSLGPATYEQYF
D: .; size: .; J: TRBJ2-3; V: TRBV20-1; DNA: TGCAGTGCCCTACAGAGCACAGATACGCAGTATTTT; CDR3: CSALQSTDTQYF
D: TRBD2; size: few; J: TRBJ2-2; V: TRBV12-3/TRBV12-4; DNA: TGTGCCAGCAGTTCCTTAGCGGGAGACACCGGGGAGCTGTTTTTT; CDR3: CASSSLAGDTGELFF
D: .; size: few; J: TRBJ2-7; V: TRBV5-1; DNA: TGCGCCAGCAGCGACGTCCGGGACAATGAGCAGTACTTC; CDR3: CASSDVRDNEQYF
D: TRBD2; size: .; J: TRBJ2-2; V: TRBV15; DNA: TGTGCCACCAGCGGTCAGCGGGACCCAAACACCGGGGAGCTGTTTTTT; CDR3: CATSGQRDPNTGELFF
D: .; size: .; J: TRBJ2-1; V: TRBV7-2; DNA: TGTGCCAGCAGCTTAGGGGGTGACGGGGCCTACAATGAGCAGTTCTTC; CDR3: CASSLGGDGAYNEQFF
D: .; size: few; J: TRBJ1-6; V: TRBV27; DNA: TGTGCCAGCGGGAAAGCAGGACGTTTGTATAATTCACCCCTCCACTTT; CDR3: CASGKAGRLYNSPLHF
D: .; size: many; J: TRBJ2-2; V: TRBV15; DNA: TGTGCCACCAGCTCCCGGGACTCCACCGGGGAGCTGTTTTTT; CDR3: CATSSRDSTGELFF
D: .; size: few; J: TRBJ1-6; V: TRBV14; DNA: TGTGCCAGCAGCACCACAGGAAATTCACCCCTCCACTTT; CDR3: CASSTTGNSPLHF
D: .; size: .; J: TRBJ1-2; V: TRBV7-6; DNA: TGTGCCAGCAGCTTAGACGTCTCGGGTAGTGGCTACACCTTC; CDR3: CASSLDVSGSGYTF
D: .; size: .; J: TRBJ2-3; V: TRBV6-2/TRBV6-3; DNA: TGTGCCAGCAAACTAGTCATGACAGATACGCAGTATTTT; CDR3: CASKLVMTDTQYF
D: TRBD2; size: .; J: TRBJ2-1; V: TRBV24-1; DNA: TGTGCCACCAGTGACCCCCGGGTAGCGGGTGAGCAGTTCTTC; CDR3: CATSDPRVAGEQFF
D: .; size: few; J: TRBJ1-5; V: TRBV20-1; DNA: TGCAGTGCTAGTGGCTCCGACCTGGATCAGCCCCAGCATTTT; CDR3: CSASGSDLDQPQHF
D: .; size: .; J: TRBJ2-5; V: TRBV2; DNA: TGTGCCAGCAGTGACGGCTACGAAGGGACCCAGTACTTC; CDR3: CASSDGYEGTQYF
D: TRBD2; size: .; J: TRBJ2-3; V: TRBV2; DNA: TGTGCCAGCCCAGGGAGGGAGGATACGCAGTATTTT; CDR3: CASPGREDTQYF